The 32 T cell receptor beta chains given below trace back to one sample, sequenced in a study of regulatory and conventional T cells in RAG deficiency. The sorted conventional CD4+ T cells were CD25-low and CD127-high, with genomic DNA sequenced. Repertoires were generated with immunoSEQ multiplex PCR, while TCRdb's copy carries only in-frame clones and drops some. The sample holds roughly 29,000 clones, around 96% seen once. The sample was also linked to a second study, of regulatory T cells. That publication notes: Primers: 52 TRBV forward and 13 TRBJ reverse.

Sequences were obtained from CD25- CD4+ T cells sorted from blood. The receptors shown here come from a human donor in good health.

The chain joins TRBV4-1 to TRBJ2-7; weak D call: TRBD2 (5 bases). Germline V gene lookup returns CDR1 MGHRA and CDR2 YSYEKL. This CDR3 is built from 14 residues. Trimming removed 0 bases from V and 5 bases from J, with 11 bases in between. The CDR3 protein is CASSQDRRPNEQYF. The CDR3 nucleotides read TGCGCCAGCAGCCAAGATCGGAGGCCCAACGAGCAGTACTTC.

This chain joins TRBV29-1 and TRBJ2-7, with 7 bases lining up with TRBD1. The CDR3 sequence is 14 residues long. Trimming took 3 bases from V and 6 from J; bases not matched to a gene: 11. The germline V gene encodes CDR1 SQVTM and CDR2 ANQGSEA. CDR3 sequence: CSVERGYRGSEQYF. DNA of the CDR3: TGCAGCGTTGAGAGGGGATACAGGGGAAGCGAGCAGTACTTC.

The chain uses TRBV7-6 and TRBJ1-6; D might be TRBD1 (5 bases). The V end lost 6 bases, the J end lost 4 bases, and 10 bases lay between the germline ends. Germline-derived CDR1 and CDR2 are SGHVS and FNYEAQ. CDR3 length equals 14 residues. The CDR3 is CASSLDSYNSPLHF. The CDR3 DNA follows: TGTGCCAGCAGTCTCGACAGTTATAATTCACCCCTCCACTTT. Supplemented by reference TRBV7-6 and TRBJ1-6, the full variable domain reads GAGVSQSPRYKVTKRGQDVALRCDPISGHVSLYWYRQALGQGPEFLTYFNYEAQQDKSGLPNDRFSAERPEGSISTLTIQRTEQRDSAMYRCASSLDSYNSPLHFGNGTRLTVT.

V is TRBV7-3 and J is TRBJ1-1, with D perhaps TRBD1 (5 bases). Trimming cost V 3 bases and J 1 base, with 6 bases left between them. The CDR3 loop spans 13 amino acids. From germline, CDR1 is SGHTA and CDR2 FQGTGA. The CDR3 sequence: CASSLTANTEAFF. CDR3 nucleotide sequence: TGTGCCAGCAGCTTGACAGCGAACACTGAAGCTTTCTTT. Full variable domain (missing parts from reference TRBV7-3 and TRBJ1-1): GAGVSQTPSNKVTEKGKYVELRCDPISGHTALYWYRQSLGQGPEFLIYFQGTGAADDSGLPNDRFFAVRPEGSVSTLKIQRTERGDSAVYLCASSLTANTEAFFGQGTRLTVV.

Only one count was recorded for this clone. The V gene is TRBV7-2, the J gene TRBJ2-2; a weak D match, TRBD1 (5 bases). The CDR3 is 15 amino acids. The germline CDR1 and CDR2 sequences are SGHTA and FQGNSA. The V end lost 0 bases, the J end lost 7 bases, and 12 bases lay between the germline ends. CDR3 sequence reads: CASSLAGQGVGELFF. The CDR3 nucleotides read TGTGCCAGCAGCTTAGCGGGCCAGGGCGTCGGGGAGCTGTTTTTT.

This clone was recorded once. The chain has TRBV11-2 and TRBJ2-7; 9 nucleotides match TRBD1. The CDR3 has 15 residues. Germline assignment: CDR1 SGHAT and CDR2 FQNNGV. Trimming removed 5 bases from V and 6 bases from J; junction bases left unmatched: 11. The DNA for the CDR3 is TGTGCCAGCAGCCGAAACCCGACAGGGGGTACCGAGCAGTACTTC. Its translation: CASSRNPTGGTEQYF.

The V call is TRBV23-1, the J call TRBJ2-7, with D maybe TRBD1 (5 bases). TRBV23-1 is identified as an open reading frame with a role that is uncertain. V gave up 3 bases and J gave up 2 bases, with 8 bases separating them. This CDR3 has 13 amino acids. The CDR3 DNA reads TGCGCCAGCAGTCACAGGGTGGCCTACGAGCAGTACTTC. Its translation: CASSHRVAYEQYF.

The V call is TRBV9, the J call TRBJ1-1; D is ambiguous. The V gene lost 0 bases and the J gene lost 3 bases, with 9 bases spanning the gap. CDR3 length: 14 amino acids. Germline V gene data show CDR1 as SGDLS and CDR2 as YYNGEE. The CDR3 region is CASSVALRDTEAFF. CDR3 in DNA: TGTGCCAGCAGCGTAGCTTTGAGGGACACTGAAGCTTTCTTT.

V is TRBV30 and J is TRBJ1-5; no definite D call. This CDR3 has 14 residues. Germline lookup yields CDR1 GTSNPN and CDR2 SVGIG (reference sequence). V was pared by 2 bases and J by 0 bases, with 8 bases between. The CDR3 bases are TGTGCCTGGAGTTCGGGAAATAGCAATCAGCCCCAGCATTTT. Residues: CAWSSGNSNQPQHF. Full variable domain (remainder filled in from reference TRBV30 and TRBJ1-5): SQTIHQWPATLVQPVGSPLSLECTVEGTSNPNLYWYRQAAGRGLQLLFYSVGIGQISSEVPQNLSASRPQDRQFILSSKKLLLSDSGFYLCAWSSGNSNQPQHFGDGTRLSIL.

The V and J genes are TRBV2 and TRBJ1-2, with a possible D match to TRBD1 (5 bases). V lost 6 bases to trimming and J lost 6 bases, with 14 bases between them. CDR1 and CDR2 (germline): SNHLY, FYNNEI. The CDR3 contains 13 residues. CDR3 loop: CASRVGGSDGYTF. CDR3 in DNA: TGTGCCAGCAGAGTCGGGGGGTCTGATGGCTACACCTTC. Variable domain in full (rest from reference TRBV2 and TRBJ1-2): EPEVTQTPSHQVTQMGQEVILRCVPISNHLYFYWYRQILGQKVEFLVSFYNNEISEKSEIFDDQFSVERPDGSNFTLKIRSTKLEDSAMYFCASRVGGSDGYTFGSGTRLTVV.

The rearrangement links TRBV29-1 to TRBJ1-1, with D perhaps matching TRBD1 (6 bases). The germline CDR1 and CDR2 sequences are SQVTM and ANQGSEA. This CDR3 is 15 amino acids long. The ends were cut back, 4 bases at V and 1 base at J, with 16 bases in the middle. CDR3: CSVGGHPLGNTEAFF. CDR3 DNA: TGCAGCGTTGGGGGACACCCCTTGGGGAACACTGAAGCTTTCTTT.

About this clone: The junction differs from germline at one of its ends, possibly a read error. The CDR3 loop is CASSGQTGDSNQPRHF. CDR3 bases: TGTGCCAGCAGCGGGCAAACAGGGGATAGCAATCAGCCCCGGCATTTT. The chain combines TRBV5-6 with TRBJ1-5; TRBD1 matches at 7 bases. Germline V gene sequence: CDR1 SGHDT, CDR2 YYEEEE. There are 16 residues in the CDR3.

This clone was recorded only once. The chain carries TRBV28 and TRBJ1-4; D call uncertain. The CDR3 is 14 residues long. Trimming took off 2 bases at V and 8 bases at J, with 12 bases between the two ends. The V gene's germline CDR1 is MDHEN and CDR2 SYDVKM. This chain's CDR3 is CASSLAARGEKLFF. The CDR3 bases are TGTGCCAGCAGTTTAGCGGCCCGTGGGGAAAAACTGTTTTTT.

The J gene is TRBJ2-3, the V gene TRBV5-1; D perhaps matches TRBD2 (6 bases). The V end lost 3 bases, the J end lost 1 base, and 12 bases lay between the germline ends. Germline V gives CDR1 SGHRS, CDR2 YFSETQ. This CDR3 spans 15 amino acids. The CDR3 region has the DNA TGCGCCAGCAGCTCGGAGGGCGGGGGCACAGATACGCAGTATTTT. Its translation is CASSSEGGGTDTQYF.

The chain recombines TRBV7-9 with TRBJ2-5; 9 bases fit TRBD1. Germline CDR1 is SEHNR and CDR2 is FQNEAQ (reference sequence). CDR3 size: 16 residues. V was pared by 4 bases and J by 3 bases, with 9 bases of the junction left unmatched. This CDR3 is CASSSGPGQGKETQYF. The CDR3 bases are TGTGCCAGCAGCTCGGGACCGGGACAGGGTAAAGAGACCCAGTACTTC.

The chain is built from TRBV6-1 and TRBJ2-7; 8 bases map to TRBD1. CDR1 is MNHNS and CDR2 is SASEGT in the germline V gene. The CDR3 runs to 15 residues. V was pared by 6 bases and J by 0 bases, with 7 bases of the junction left unmatched. CDR3 sequence (DNA): TGTGCCAGCAGCGGACAGGGTTTAAGCTCCTACGAGCAGTACTTC. Its translation: CASSGQGLSSYEQYF.

This chain connects TRBV11-2 to TRBJ1-3, with D tentatively TRBD1 (6 bases). With 2 bases removed from V and 3 bases from J, the gap between germline ends came to 23 bases. Looked up from germline, CDR1 is SGHAT and CDR2 is FQNNGV. The CDR3 runs to 19 residues. As DNA, the CDR3 is TGTGCCAGCAGCTTAATACGATCGTACGGGGGGCAACGTGGAAACACCATATATTTT. It yields the protein CASSLIRSYGGQRGNTIYF.

The CDR3 protein is CASSKASGNTEAFF. CDR3 coding DNA: TGCGCCAGCAGCAAGGCTTCAGGGAACACTGAAGCTTTCTTT. The chain employs TRBV5-1 and TRBJ1-1; D not certain. Deletions cut 4 bases from V and 1 base from J, with 11 bases between. Germline-derived CDR1 and CDR2 are SGHRS and YFSETQ. The CDR3 sequence is 14 residues long.

The rearrangement uses TRBV4-2 and TRBJ2-7; 7 bases match TRBD1. The germline CDR1 and CDR2 sequences are LGHNA and YNFKEQ. Unmatched junction bases numbered 5, after V lost 0 bases and J lost 3 bases. There are 15 residues in the CDR3. CDR3 sequence (DNA): TGTGCCAGCAGCCAAGATGTGGGACAGAACTACGAGCAGTACTTC. Translation gives CASSQDVGQNYEQYF.

V and J are TRBV18 and TRBJ1-2; no clear D gene. With 2 bases removed from V and 7 bases from J, the gap between germline ends came to 17 bases. The CDR3 loop spans 15 amino acids. The germline CDR1 and CDR2 sequences are KGHSH and LQKENI. The DNA for the CDR3 is TGTGCCAGCTCACCAAGTGGTCGGCCTGGGAGTGGCTACACCTTC. Amino acid sequence: CASSPSGRPGSGYTF.

This sequence joins TRBV7-2 and TRBJ1-2; perhaps TRBD1 as D (6 bases). Germline assignment: CDR1 SGHTA and CDR2 FQGNSA. The CDR3 is 16 amino acids. Trimming left V 1 base short and J 1 base short, with 13 bases between. This CDR3 reads CASSLGPGQNNYGYTF. The CDR3 DNA follows: TGTGCCAGCAGCTTAGGTCCCGGACAGAATAACTATGGCTACACCTTC.

In its sample, this clone was seen a few times. The genes are TRBV7-2 and TRBJ2-7, with TRBD2 matching over 9 bases. The germline V gene encodes CDR1 SGHTA and CDR2 FQGNSA. V lost 5 bases, J lost 4 bases, and 3 bases stayed unmatched. The CDR3 contains 13 residues. The CDR3 DNA sequence: TGTGCCAGCAGCACTAGCGGGCCGTACGAGCAGTACTTC. Its translation: CASSTSGPYEQYF.

V is TRBV27 and J is TRBJ2-5; possible D gene TRBD2, 6 bases. This CDR3 region has 17 residues. Germline-derived CDR1 and CDR2 are MNHEY and SMNVEV (reference sequence). Trimming pared 0 bases from V and 2 bases from J, leaving 16 bases between. CDR3 amino acids: CASSLSGGRRGQETQYF. The DNA for the CDR3 is TGTGCCAGCAGTTTATCGGGTGGCAGGAGGGGACAAGAGACCCAGTACTTC.

V is TRBV28 and J is TRBJ1-5, with a weak D call TRBD1 (5 bases). V lost 6 bases and J lost 3, with 21 bases in between. The CDR3 runs to 17 residues. Per the germline V gene, CDR1 is MDHEN and CDR2 is SYDVKM. The DNA for the CDR3 is TGTGCCAGCAGCCCAGCCCCACGGGGGGAGGTCAATCAGCCCCAGCATTTT. As protein: CASSPAPRGEVNQPQHF.

This chain joins TRBV5-1 and TRBJ2-7, with 11 bases lining up with TRBD2. V lost 0 bases, J lost 4 bases, and 6 bases stayed unmatched. Germline V gives CDR1 SGHRS, CDR2 YFSETQ. The CDR3 runs 16 residues. The CDR3 spells CASSLAGTSGGYEQYF. The CDR3 DNA reads TGCGCCAGCAGCTTGGCGGGCACTAGCGGGGGATACGAGCAGTACTTC.

A single count supports this clone. The rearrangement uses TRBV6-6 and TRBJ2-2, with D perhaps TRBD2 (5 bases). Trimming shortened V by 0 bases and J by 6 bases, and 8 bases separated the two germline ends. CDR1 is MNHNY, CDR2 SVGAGI, per germline (reference sequence). This CDR3 is built from 14 residues. The CDR3 sequence: CASSYSDYAGELFF. The CDR3 nucleotides are TGTGCCAGCAGTTACTCCGACTATGCCGGGGAGCTGTTTTTT.

This clone has only one observation. The J gene is TRBJ1-2, the V gene TRBV19, with 8 positions matching TRBD1. The germline gives CDR1 LNHDA, CDR2 SQIVND (reference sequence). The CDR3 contains 13 residues. Unmatched junction bases numbered 5, after V lost 7 bases and J lost 4 bases. CDR3 loop: CASTQDRAYGYTF. CDR3 DNA: TGTGCCAGTACCCAGGACAGGGCCTATGGCTACACCTTC.

The count of this clone is one. The V call is TRBV19, the J call TRBJ2-5, with 13 nucleotides matching TRBD2. CDR3 size: 16 residues. The V gene end was trimmed by 3 bases and the J gene end by 2 bases; junction bases not matched to a gene: 3. Germline V gene lookup returns CDR1 LNHDA and CDR2 SQIVND (reference sequence). CDR3 loop: CASSIGTSGVQETQYF. As DNA, the CDR3 is TGTGCCAGTAGTATCGGGACTAGCGGGGTACAAGAGACCCAGTACTTC.

This clone was seen a single time. The rearrangement uses TRBV27 and TRBJ2-1; TRBD2 matches at 9 bases. CDR1 is MNHEY, CDR2 SMNVEV, per germline (reference sequence). The CDR3 is 17 residues long. The ends lost 0 bases at V and 2 bases at J; junction bases unmatched: 5. The CDR3 DNA reads TGTGCCAGCAGTTTATCACTGGCGGGGGGGCCCTACAATGAGCAGTTCTTC. Protein sequence: CASSLSLAGGPYNEQFF.

This chain links TRBV5-4 with TRBJ2-5, with 10 bases lining up with TRBD2. The CDR3 has 16 residues. Trimming took 0 bases from V and 5 from J; bases not matched to a gene: 7. CDR1 SGHNT and CDR2 YYREEE come from the germline V gene (reference sequence). The CDR3 DNA is TGTGCCAGCAGCTTGGGGCTAGCGGGGGAAGGTGAGACCCAGTACTTC. This translates into CASSLGLAGEGETQYF.

A single count supports this clone. The chain recombines TRBV5-4 with TRBJ2-2; 10 bases are a match to TRBD1. The length of the CDR3 is 15 residues. V shed 4 bases, J shed 5 bases, and the junction held 5 bases outside the gene matches. The germline V gene encodes CDR1 SGHNT and CDR2 YYREEE (reference sequence). The CDR3 DNA sequence: TGTGCCAGCAGCGGGGGGACAGGGGCGACCGGGGAGCTGTTTTTT. It codes for CASSGGTGATGELFF.

CDR3 amino acids: CASSWVASGGVGYEQFF. CDR3 nucleotide sequence: TGTGCCAGCAGCTGGGTCGCTAGCGGGGGGGTAGGTTATGAGCAGTTCTTC. The chain uses TRBV5-5 and TRBJ2-1; 12 nucleotides line up with TRBD2. Germline V lookup: CDR1 SGHKS, CDR2 YYEKEE (reference sequence). The J segment lost 8 bases and the V segment lost 3 bases, leaving 12 bases of the junction unmatched. The CDR3 is 17 residues long.